This TCR beta chain was sequenced in a study of blood T cells in healthy people across ages. This clonotype was found a few times. What it binds is not known. The CDR3 runs to 13 residues. The V end was cut by 1 base, the J end by 8 bases, with 11 bases between. Germline values: CDR1 SGHNT, CDR2 YENEEA. Russia was home to the donors, healthy Caucasian individuals aged roughly 6 to 100. PBMCs numbering at least 6.5 million were isolated per sample. Extraction yielded at least 5 micrograms of total RNA per sample. General study points: Unsorted PBMC input precluded a conclusive naive versus antigen-experienced comparison.

The second PCR ran about 6 to 12 cycles with a sample-barcoded 5' primer and J-beta primers. TCRdb called the 5' RACE reads again in MiXCR, with one record for every CDR3 protein. The repertoire holds approximately 850,000 distinct CDR3 sequences, with roughly 44% as singletons. This sequence joins TRBV11-3 and TRBJ1-2; D unresolved. The specimen was blood. This TCR derives from a man aged 60 to 69 in good health. CDR3 loop: CASSLAGVRGYTF. In DNA form, the CDR3 reads TGTGCCAGCAGCTTAGCTGGTGTCAGGGGCTACACCTTC.